These T cell receptor beta chains were read from a single sample in a study of CD8+ T cells in alopecia areata. Repertoires were generated with immunoSEQ multiplex PCR, while TCRdb's copy carries only in-frame clones and drops some. This sample carries about 260,000 clones, 45% to 70% of them seen once, and the ten largest clones take about 0.9%. Sequencing used CD4+ T cells sorted from blood, obtained at week 52, from a patient treated with tofacitinib. The source is a human donor with alopecia areata. Both conserved end residues are part of each CDR3. A D gene is named only where the DNA matches it firmly. Only some rows state a clone size, as once, few, many or a class for expanded clones.

J,V,D,size,DNA,CDR3
TRBJ2-3,TRBV25-1,TRBD1,NA,TGTGCCAGCAGTGAACAGGGGACAGGGAGGACAGATACGCAGTATTTT,CASSEQGTGRTDTQYF
TRBJ2-7,TRBV29-1,NA,few,TGCAGCGTTGTAAGGACGGGAGAGTACGAGCAGTACTTC,CSVVRTGEYEQYF
TRBJ2-7,TRBV7-9,NA,few,TGTGCCAGCAGCTTACCCTTCGGACAGCTCTCCTACGAGCAGTACTTC,CASSLPFGQLSYEQYF
TRBJ2-1,TRBV6-5,NA,NA,TGTGCCAGCAGTTACACCGCCAGGGAGCAGTTCTTC,CASSYTAREQFF
TRBJ1-1,TRBV7-9,NA,NA,TGTGCCAGCAGCGCCCGGGACCTAACTGAGACTGAAGCTTTCTTT,CASSARDLTETEAFF
TRBJ2-3,TRBV7-2,NA,NA,TGTGCCAGCAGCTTACTCCCTTCAGGCACAGATACGCAGTATTTT,CASSLLPSGTDTQYF
TRBJ2-2,TRBV11-1,TRBD1,few,TGTGCCAGCGGACAGGGTGTCACCGGGGAGCTGTTTTTT,CASGQGVTGELFF
TRBJ1-1,TRBV7-9,TRBD1,NA,TGTGCCAGCAGCTCCCAATTACCCGGGACAGGGACTGAAGCTTTCTTT,CASSSQLPGTGTEAFF
TRBJ2-3,TRBV29-1,TRBD1,few,TGCAGCGCCCACAGGGGTTCACTTGATACGCAGTATTTT,CSAHRGSLDTQYF
TRBJ1-2,TRBV6-6,NA,NA,TGTGCCAGCAGTTACGATTCAGCACCCTATGGCTACACCTTC,CASSYDSAPYGYTF
TRBJ1-1,TRBV5-6,NA,once,TGTGCCAGCAGCTATCAGGTTGGGACTGAAGCTTTCTTT,CASSYQVGTEAFF
TRBJ2-7,TRBV5-4,NA,few,TGTGCCAGCAGCTCTAGCCCAGGGACTTCCAGCTACGAGCAGTACTTC,CASSSSPGTSSYEQYF
TRBJ1-4,TRBV30,NA,NA,TGTGCCTGGAGTTACTCAACTAATGAAAAACTGTTTTTT,CAWSYSTNEKLFF
TRBJ2-3,TRBV29-1,NA,NA,TGCAGCGTTGAATGGAGGGCATTCGCAGATACGCAGTATTTT,CSVEWRAFADTQYF
TRBJ1-6,TRBV30,NA,once,TGTGCCTGGAAATGGTCACCCGGGAATTCACCCCTCCACTTT,CAWKWSPGNSPLHF
TRBJ2-1,TRBV12-5,NA,NA,TGTGCTAGTGGGGCCGGGACTGGCGCCTACAATGAGCAGTTCTTC,CASGAGTGAYNEQFF
TRBJ2-7,TRBV5-6,NA,once,TGTGCCAGCAGCTTGGTTGTGAGCTCCTACGAGCAGTACTTC,CASSLVVSSYEQYF
TRBJ2-1,TRBV6-5,TRBD2,NA,TGTGCCAGCAGTTCTTGGACTAGCGGGGGTGAGCAGTTCTTC,CASSSWTSGGEQFF
TRBJ1-3,TRBV29-1,NA,NA,TGCAGCGTTGAGGGGTATCGAAACACCATATATTTT,CSVEGYRNTIYF
TRBJ2-2,TRBV9,TRBD2,NA,TGTGCCAGCAGCGTAGTGATTAGCGGGGTGAACACCGGGGAGCTGTTTTTT,CASSVVISGVNTGELFF
TRBJ2-5,TRBV12-5,NA,NA,TGTGCTAGTGGTTTGGAGGGGCGGGAGACCCAGTACTTC,CASGLEGRETQYF
TRBJ2-3,TRBV11-2,NA,few,TGTGCCAGCAGCTTAATCGGTGGGGGGCGAGATACGCAGTATTTT,CASSLIGGGRDTQYF
TRBJ2-2,TRBV7-9,NA,NA,TGTGCACTGGTCGAGGGGCGAACCGGGGAGCTGTTTTTT,CALVEGRTGELFF
TRBJ1-5,TRBV2,TRBD1,few,TGTGCCACCCACCGGGACAGAGATCAGCCCCAGCATTTT,CATHRDRDQPQHF
TRBJ1-4,TRBV9,TRBD1,NA,TGTGCCAGCAGCCCGGGACAGACGAATGAAAAACTGTTTTTT,CASSPGQTNEKLFF
TRBJ2-1,TRBV10-3,TRBD1,few,TGTGCCATCAGGCCGACAGGGGTGAACTACAATGAGCAGTTCTTC,CAIRPTGVNYNEQFF
TRBJ2-3,TRBV5-4,NA,NA,TGTGCCAGCAGCGTAACAGGGACCACAGATACGCAGTATTTT,CASSVTGTTDTQYF
TRBJ1-5,TRBV7-8,TRBD1,NA,TGTGCCAGCAGCTCCCAGGGGACAGGGAATCAGCCCCAGCATTTT,CASSSQGTGNQPQHF
TRBJ1-4,TRBV4-1,TRBD1,NA,TGCGCCAGCAGCCAGGGACAGGGGCGACGGGGTGAAAAACTGTTTTTT,CASSQGQGRRGEKLFF
TRBJ2-2,TRBV27,TRBD1,NA,TGTGCCAGCAGTAAAGACAGGGGTCGGGCCGGGGAGCTGTTTTTT,CASSKDRGRAGELFF
TRBJ1-1,TRBV4-1,NA,NA,TGCGCCAGCAGCCAAGAGGGCCGAGGCACTGAAGCTTTCTTT,CASSQEGRGTEAFF
TRBJ1-5,TRBV19,NA,NA,TGTGCCAGTAGGCCGACGGGGGACAATCAGCCCCAGCATTTT,CASRPTGDNQPQHF
TRBJ2-2,TRBV7-9,NA,NA,TGTGCCAGCAGCTTAGCGCCAGGATCGAACACCGGGGAGCTGTTTTTT,CASSLAPGSNTGELFF
TRBJ1-2,TRBV4-2,TRBD1,NA,TGTGCCAGCAGCCCGGTGAGGGACAGGGGATCGGACGGCTACACCTTC,CASSPVRDRGSDGYTF
TRBJ2-5,TRBV7-2,TRBD2,NA,TGTGCCAGCAGCCCAGGACTAGCCGGAGAGACCCAGTACTTC,CASSPGLAGETQYF
TRBJ2-5,TRBV29-1,TRBD2,NA,TGCAGCGTTGTCGGACTAGCGGGGGGTTTAGAGACCCAGTACTTC,CSVVGLAGGLETQYF
TRBJ2-7,TRBV29-1,NA,NA,TGCAGCGTGGAAGCACTAAACTACGAGCAGTACTTC,CSVEALNYEQYF